This TCR beta chain was retrieved from a study of shared clonotypes between healthy human individuals. The CDR3 has 15 residues. Germline-derived CDR1 and CDR2 are LNHNV and YYDKDF (reference sequence). J lost 10 bases, V lost 0 bases, and 8 bases had no gene match. All donors qualified as healthy HIV-negative adults and had experienced no recent acute infections or vaccinations. From CD4+ cells came CD45RA+ naive and CD45RA-negative memory subsets. Assay execution proceeded at the deep level. Sequencing was performed with immunoSEQ multiplex PCR; in TCRdb, only in-frame clones are kept and a portion is missing. The repertoire holds 2 million to 3 million clones, roughly 93% seen once, with about 0.39% in the top ten.

V gene TRBV15 combines with J gene TRBJ1-1; TRBD1 aligns across 10 bases. What was sequenced was naive CD4+ T cells from PBMCs. The subset: CD45RA+ positively selected. The clonotype comes from a man aged 18 to 30 in good health. Some clones in this sample may be carry-over from other donors' samples. In DNA, the CDR3 is TGTGCCACCAGCAGAGATTTAGGGACAGGGGAGGGAGCTTTCTTT. Translation gives CATSRDLGTGEGAFF.